The 30 T cell receptor beta chains presented below share a single source sample, sequenced in a study of shared T cell receptors in the human thymus. TCRdb's copy holds only in-frame clones and misses some; the assay was immunoSEQ multiplex PCR. Of about 540,000 clones listed, about 80% are singletons. The data were also submitted as part of a second study, on human thymus T cells.

Sequencing was done on a sample of thymocytes. These receptors came from a boy in the first two years of life with a congenital heart defect.

This chain uses TRBV5-1 with TRBJ2-2, with TRBD2 matching over 14 bases. This CDR3 is built from 16 residues. The V segment lost 0 bases and the J segment 5 bases; nucleotides outside the gene matches: 0. Germline loops: CDR1 SGHRS, CDR2 YFSETQ. For the CDR3, the DNA is TGCGCCAGCAGCTTGGGACTAGCGGGAGGGACCGGGGAGCTGTTTTTT. Its protein is CASSLGLAGGTGELFF.

This chain uses TRBV6-5 with TRBJ2-1; D might be TRBD1 (5 bases). CDR1 and CDR2 (germline): MNHEY, SVGAGI. The CDR3 contains 12 residues. V lost 6 bases, J lost 12 bases, and 15 bases lay in between. CDR3 in amino acids: CASSQSGSAQFF. CDR3 DNA sequence: TGTGCCAGCAGCCAATCAGGGTCGGCGCAGTTCTTC.

V and J are TRBV4-3 and TRBJ1-2; D is ambiguous. In germline, CDR1 is LGHNA, CDR2 YSLEER. With 4 bases removed from V and 2 bases from J, the gap between germline ends came to 14 bases. There are 15 residues in the CDR3. CDR3 nucleotide sequence: TGCGCCAGCAGCCCCTACAAAGACAACAACTATGGCTACACCTTC. Protein sequence: CASSPYKDNNYGYTF.

The chain couples TRBV6-1 to TRBJ2-7; 7 nucleotides match TRBD1. Trimming took 5 bases from V and 2 from J; bases not matched to a gene: 9. CDR3 length equals 15 residues. Germline V gives CDR1 MNHNS, CDR2 SASEGT. Here the CDR3 DNA reads TGTGCCAGCAGTCCCCACCGGGACAGTCCCTACGAGCAGTACTTC. Protein product: CASSPHRDSPYEQYF.

The chain employs TRBV6-5 and TRBJ1-5, with D perhaps matching TRBD1 (6 bases). Germline V CDR1 and CDR2: MNHEY, SVGAGI. This CDR3 has 15 residues. V was cut by 4 bases and J by 6 bases, with 16 bases left in between. In nucleotides, the CDR3 is TGTGCCAGCAGTTCAACGGGGGGAGGGGGTCAGCCCCAGCATTTT. This codes for CASSSTGGGGQPQHF.

This clone was detected a few times. The chain couples TRBV19 to TRBJ2-7, with 10 bases identical to TRBD1. V shed 7 bases and J 1 base; nucleotides not matched to a gene: 1. This CDR3 is 13 amino acids long. Germline-derived CDR1 and CDR2 are LNHDA and SQIVND (reference sequence). The CDR3 coding sequence is TGTGCCAGTATGGGACAGGGGTCCTACGAGCAGTACTTC. It yields the protein CASMGQGSYEQYF.

The rearrangement joins TRBV5-1 to TRBJ1-6; D not certain. CDR1 is SGHRS, CDR2 YFSETQ, per germline. CDR3 size: 17 residues. V was clipped by 3 bases and J by 11 bases, with 24 bases between them. The CDR3 spells CASSSMLYSGLRAPLHF. CDR3 DNA: TGCGCCAGCAGCTCGATGTTATACTCGGGTCTTCGGGCACCCCTCCACTTT.

V gene TRBV30 combines with J gene TRBJ2-1; 7 positions agree with TRBD2. The V gene end was trimmed by 3 bases and the J gene end by 5 bases; junction bases not matched to a gene: 10. Per the germline V gene, CDR1 is GTSNPN and CDR2 is SVGIG (reference sequence). This CDR3 comprises 15 residues. CDR3 DNA sequence: TGTGCCTGGAGAACCCGCGGGGGTAGCCACAATGAGCAGTTCTTC. Translated: CAWRTRGGSHNEQFF.

The V call is TRBV4-3, the J call TRBJ2-7; 9 bases map to TRBD2. Germline trimming cut 1 base from V and 3 bases from J; bases unmatched to any gene: 4. The CDR3 sequence is 15 residues long. Germline CDR1 reads LGHNA; CDR2 reads YSLEER. DNA of the CDR3: TGCGCCAGCAGCCAAGGAGTAGCGGGAGTCTACGAGCAGTACTTC. This translates into CASSQGVAGVYEQYF.

This clone was seen just once. CDR3 amino acids: CASSESASGASTDTQYF. The CDR3 bases are TGTGCCAGCAGTGAATCCGCTAGCGGGGCTAGCACAGATACGCAGTATTTT. The chain couples TRBV2 to TRBJ2-3; TRBD2 aligns across 9 bases. V gave up 2 bases and J gave up 0 bases; unmatched junction bases: 6. This CDR3 region has 17 residues. Germline-derived CDR1 and CDR2 are SNHLY and FYNNEI. The whole variable domain, remainder taken from reference TRBV2 and TRBJ2-3, is EPEVTQTPSHQVTQMGQEVILRCVPISNHLYFYWYRQILGQKVEFLVSFYNNEISEKSEIFDDQFSVERPDGSNFTLKIRSTKLEDSAMYFCASSESASGASTDTQYFGPGTRLTVL.

The genes are TRBV4-1 and TRBJ2-5; 7 positions agree with TRBD2. TRBJ2-7 matches the DNA end more closely, so the J call is doubtful. Germline V CDR1 and CDR2: MGHRA, YSYEKL. The length of the CDR3 is 14 residues. The CDR3 nucleotides are TGCGCCAGCAGCCAAGGCGGGGGAACGTACGAGCAGTACTTC. Translating it yields CASSQGGGTYEQYF.

V gene TRBV19 combines with J gene TRBJ2-6, with a tentative D call TRBD2 (5 bases). The V gene lost 2 bases and the J gene lost 0 bases, with 17 bases spanning the gap. The CDR3 totals 19 residues. Germline lookup yields CDR1 LNHDA and CDR2 SQIVND (reference sequence). CDR3 nucleotide sequence: TGTGCCAGTAGTATAATTCGTCAGACGGGGTCCTCTGGGGCCAACGTCCTGACTTTC. The encoded protein is CASSIIRQTGSSGANVLTF.

The chain couples TRBV7-6 to TRBJ1-2; 9 bases are a match to TRBD1. This CDR3 has 16 amino acids. The junction had 10 bases not matched to a gene; V was cut back by 5 bases and J by 3 bases. The V gene's germline CDR1 is SGHVS and CDR2 FNYEAQ. The CDR3: CASSPLPGQGDYGYTF. CDR3 nucleotide sequence: TGTGCCAGCAGCCCCTTACCGGGACAGGGAGACTATGGCTACACCTTC.

The chain has TRBV4-1 and TRBJ2-7; 7 positions match TRBD2. Germline loops: CDR1 MGHRA, CDR2 YSYEKL. Trimming took 2 bases from V and 7 from J; bases not matched to a gene: 14. The CDR3 is 16 residues long. This chain's CDR3 is CASSQPLAAGGEEQYF. The DNA of the CDR3 is TGCGCCAGCAGCCAACCTCTAGCGGCCGGGGGTGAGGAGCAGTACTTC.

This chain links TRBV10-3 with TRBJ1-1; 9 bases match TRBD1. J gave up 2 bases and V 7 bases, and 14 bases lay outside the gene matches. This CDR3 spans 17 amino acids. Germline CDR1 is ENHRY and CDR2 is SYGVKD. This CDR3 is CAINQGQGPDINTEAFF. The CDR3 DNA sequence: TGTGCCATCAACCAGGGACAGGGACCCGATATAAACACTGAAGCTTTCTTT.

The genes are TRBV5-6 and TRBJ2-7; D may be TRBD1 (6 bases). This CDR3 contains 16 residues. The V end lost 0 bases, the J end lost 1 base, and 14 bases lay between the germline ends. Germline assignment: CDR1 SGHDT and CDR2 YYEEEE. CDR3 protein: CASSLGRRDTSYEQYF. CDR3 coding DNA: TGTGCCAGCAGCTTGGGCCGTAGGGACACGTCCTACGAGCAGTACTTC.

The chain couples TRBV28 to TRBJ1-1, with 11 bases matching TRBD1. Germline CDR1 reads MDHEN; CDR2 reads SYDVKM. Trimming at V came to 3 bases and at J to 10 bases, leaving 4 bases not matched to a gene. This CDR3 spans 13 amino acids. CDR3: CASSFRDRGGAFF. The CDR3 region has the DNA TGTGCCAGCAGTTTCCGGGACAGGGGGGGAGCTTTCTTT.

This rearrangement joins TRBV25-1 to TRBJ1-1; D uncertain. There are 15 residues in the CDR3. V shed 4 bases and J shed 1 base, with 13 bases lying between them. Germline V CDR1 and CDR2: MGHDK, SYGVNS. DNA of the CDR3: TGTGCCAGCAGTGGAGTCTCCCGGAGGAACACTGAAGCTTTCTTT. This codes for CASSGVSRRNTEAFF.

This sequence joins TRBV11-3 and TRBJ2-5; 8 nucleotides agree with TRBD1. The CDR3 extends over 17 amino acids. Unmatched junction bases numbered 16, after V lost 5 bases and J lost 5 bases. CDR1 is SGHNT and CDR2 is YENEEA in the germline V gene. CDR3 protein: CASSPLDRANGGETQYF. The CDR3 region has the DNA TGTGCCAGCAGCCCTCTGGACAGGGCCAACGGTGGGGAGACCCAGTACTTC.

The chain combines TRBV14 with TRBJ2-1, with TRBD2 matching over 13 bases. The CDR3 spans 18 residues. Germline V gives CDR1 SGHDN, CDR2 FVKESK. J gave up 6 bases and V 0 bases, and 8 bases lay outside the gene matches. The CDR3, as DNA: TGTGCCAGCAGCCAAGATGTACAGGGACTAGCGGGATTCAATGAGCAGTTCTTC. It yields the protein CASSQDVQGLAGFNEQFF.

This clone was observed once. The chain couples TRBV4-2 to TRBJ2-5; D is undetermined. The CDR3 spans 16 residues. V lost 1 base, J lost 2 bases, and 14 bases lay in between. Per germline, CDR1 LGHNA and CDR2 YNFKEQ. The CDR3: CASSQASGDPQETQYF. The CDR3 nucleotides read TGTGCCAGCAGCCAAGCTTCTGGAGACCCTCAAGAGACCCAGTACTTC.

This sequence joins TRBV25-1 and TRBJ2-3, with a tentative D call TRBD2 (5 bases). CDR1 is MGHDK and CDR2 is SYGVNS in the germline V gene. The CDR3 loop spans 18 amino acids. The V end was cut by 2 bases, the J end by 8 bases, with 26 bases between. The CDR3, as DNA: TGTGCCAGCAGTGAACATAGAGGGTCCCCGGGCCCGCTGGGTACGCAGTATTTT. This sequence encodes CASSEHRGSPGPLGTQYF.

The V gene is TRBV4-1, the J gene TRBJ2-3; 7 bases are a match to TRBD2. The CDR3 spans 20 residues. Germline trimming cut 0 bases from V and 4 bases from J; bases unmatched to any gene: 19. Germline CDR1 reads MGHRA; CDR2 reads YSYEKL. CDR3: CASSQDRSGTHTSAPDTQYF. DNA for the CDR3: TGCGCCAGCAGCCAAGATAGGAGCGGGACCCACACTTCAGCACCAGATACGCAGTATTTT.

The genes are TRBV7-8 and TRBJ2-7; TRBD2 agrees at 13 bases. The V segment lost 8 bases and the J segment 3 bases; nucleotides outside the gene matches: 4. CDR1 is SGHVS and CDR2 is FQNEAQ in the germline V gene. The CDR3 consists of 14 residues. The CDR3 DNA reads as TGTGCCAGCCGGACTAGCGGGAGTCTCTACGAGCAGTACTTC. Its translation is CASRTSGSLYEQYF.

This chain joins TRBV18 and TRBJ2-3; 8 bases align to TRBD2. This CDR3 has 16 residues. The germline V gene has CDR1 KGHSH and CDR2 LQKENI. The V segment lost 4 bases and the J segment 2 bases; nucleotides outside the gene matches: 8. The CDR3 is CASSQRTSPYTDTQYF. The CDR3 DNA follows: TGTGCCAGCTCACAAAGGACTAGCCCTTACACAGATACGCAGTATTTT. The whole variable domain, remainder taken from reference TRBV18 and TRBJ2-3, is NAGVMQNPRHLVRRRGQEARLRCSPMKGHSHVYWYRQLPEEGLKFMVYLQKENIIDESGMPKERFSAEFPKEGPSILRIQQVVRGDSAAYFCASSQRTSPYTDTQYFGPGTRLTVL.

The chain combines TRBV7-2 with TRBJ2-7; 9 bases fit TRBD2. The germline gives CDR1 SGHTA, CDR2 FQGNSA. The CDR3 covers 18 residues. V dropped 5 bases and J dropped 0; count of bases not matched to a gene: 14. The CDR3 loop is CASSEPGREGPSSYEQYF. Here the CDR3 DNA reads TGTGCCAGCAGCGAACCGGGGCGGGAGGGCCCGAGCTCCTACGAGCAGTACTTC. The full variable domain, completed using reference TRBV7-2 and TRBJ2-7, is GAGVSQSPSNKVTEKGKDVELRCDPISGHTALYWYRQSLGQGLEFLIYFQGNSAPDKSGLPSDRFSAERTGGSVSTLTIQRTQQEDSAVYLCASSEPGREGPSSYEQYFGPGTRLTVT.

The sample holds a few counts of this clone. The chain couples TRBV7-3 to TRBJ1-3; the D gene is possibly TRBD1 (6 bases). There are 15 residues in the CDR3. The V gene's germline CDR1 is SGHTA and CDR2 FQGTGA. Trimming took 5 bases from V and 2 from J, leaving 13 bases between them. The CDR3 bases are TGTGCCAGCAGCCCCCGAGGGGGAACTGGAAACACCATATATTTT. Translating gives CASSPRGGTGNTIYF.

This clone was counted only a few times. V is TRBV7-9 and J is TRBJ2-1; 7 bases line up with TRBD2. Per the germline V gene, CDR1 is SEHNR and CDR2 is FQNEAQ (reference sequence). This CDR3 comprises 16 residues. J was trimmed by 8 bases and V by 0 bases; bases with no gene match: 10. CDR3 sequence: CASSLARGGGPDEQFF. The CDR3 DNA sequence: TGTGCCAGCAGCTTAGCTCGTGGGGGAGGGCCGGATGAGCAGTTCTTC.

The genes are TRBV27 and TRBJ2-1; D call uncertain. V gave up 4 bases and J gave up 4 bases, with 5 bases separating them. The CDR3 is made up of 12 amino acids. In germline, CDR1 is MNHEY, CDR2 SMNVEV (reference sequence). CDR3 bases: TGTGCCAGCAGTTCCCTTTACAATGAGCAGTTCTTC. Its translation is CASSSLYNEQFF.

This chain links TRBV7-2 with TRBJ2-7; 11 positions agree with TRBD2. The ends lost 3 bases at V and 3 bases at J; junction bases unmatched: 10. There are 17 residues in the CDR3. Germline-derived CDR1 and CDR2 are SGHTA and FQGNSA. CDR3 region: CASSFLLAGGPSYEQYF. The CDR3 nucleotides read TGTGCCAGCAGCTTTCTCCTAGCGGGAGGTCCGAGCTACGAGCAGTACTTC.